The 24 T cell receptor beta chains presented below share a single source sample, sequenced in a study of CD8 T cells in Susac syndrome. Random hexamers were used to reverse transcribe the RNA input (about 0.45 to 1 ug). TCRdb re-analysed the immunoSEQ multiplex PCR reads in MiXCR, keeping a single row per CDR3 protein. The table includes some 110,000 distinct CDR3 sequences, approximately 95% detected once. Input material: CD8+ T cells from PBMCs. These receptors came from a human donor with Susac syndrome.

V and J are TRBV9 and TRBJ2-2; D ambiguous. Germline assignment: CDR1 SGDLS and CDR2 YYNGEE. V lost 0 bases and J lost 7, with 4 bases in between. The CDR3 extends over 12 amino acids. The chain's CDR3 is CASSVGIGELFF. The CDR3 region has the DNA TGTGCCAGCAGCGTAGGAATCGGGGAGCTGTTTTTT.

This sequence joins TRBV29-1 and TRBJ1-1; D uncertain. The germline V gene has CDR1 SQVTM and CDR2 ANQGSEA. Trimming removed 3 bases at V and 11 bases at J, with 10 bases between. The CDR3 consists of 10 residues. The CDR3 is CSVEPGEAFF. CDR3 nucleotides: TGCAGCGTTGAGCCCGGGGAGGCTTTCTTT. Together with reference TRBV29-1 and TRBJ1-1, the CDR3 gives the full variable domain: SAVISQKPSRDICQRGTSLTIQCQVDSQVTMMFWYRQQPGQSLTLIATANQGSEATYESGFVIDKFPISRPNLTFSTLTVSNMSPEDSSIYLCSVEPGEAFFGQGTRLTVV.

The J gene is TRBJ2-1, the V gene TRBV24-1; either TRBD1 or TRBD2 may fit D (6 bases each). Per the germline V gene, CDR1 is KGHDR and CDR2 is SFDVKD. Trimming took 9 bases from V and 0 from J, leaving 17 bases between them. The CDR3 runs 16 residues. The DNA for the CDR3 is TGTGCCACCCCGGGGGCTAGCCGTGCCTCCTACAATGAGCAGTTCTTC. This sequence encodes CATPGASRASYNEQFF.

The chain uses TRBV9 and TRBJ2-3; D is unclear. The ends were cut back, 6 bases at V and 2 bases at J, with 19 bases in the middle. The length of the CDR3 is 16 residues. Germline V gene sequence: CDR1 SGDLS, CDR2 YYNGEE. The CDR3 DNA follows: TGTGCCAGCAACCTCGCAGGAACCGGCCTCACAGATACGCAGTATTTT. Translation: CASNLAGTGLTDTQYF. The whole variable domain, remainder taken from reference TRBV9 and TRBJ2-3, is DSGVTQTPKHLITATGQRVTLRCSPRSGDLSVYWYQQSLDQGLQFLIQYYNGEERAKGNILERFSAQQFPDLHSELNLSSLELGDSALYFCASNLAGTGLTDTQYFGPGTRLTVL.

The V call is TRBV29-1, the J call TRBJ2-1; D remains ambiguous. Germline loops: CDR1 SQVTM, CDR2 ANQGSEA. The CDR3 runs 13 residues. Deletions cut 4 bases from V and 4 bases from J, with 11 bases between. The CDR3 loop is CSVVQALYNEQFF. The CDR3 nucleotides are TGCAGCGTTGTGCAGGCTCTTTACAATGAGCAGTTCTTC.

The genes are TRBV9 and TRBJ1-1, with TRBD1 as a possible D gene (6 bases). Trimming left V 0 bases short and J 8 bases short, with 17 bases between. Germline V CDR1 and CDR2: SGDLS, YYNGEE. CDR3 length equals 15 residues. CDR3 sequence: CASSVVRAPTGEAFF. The DNA of the CDR3 is TGTGCCAGCAGCGTAGTTCGGGCCCCCACAGGGGAAGCTTTCTTT.

The chain recombines TRBV6-5 with TRBJ2-5, with D maybe TRBD1 (6 bases). Germline CDR1 reads MNHEY; CDR2 reads SVGAGI. V shed 5 bases and J shed 2 bases, with 12 bases lying between them. This CDR3 is built from 14 residues. The CDR3 loop reads CASSELGQQETQYF. The CDR3 DNA reads TGTGCCAGCAGTGAGCTGGGACAACAAGAGACCCAGTACTTC.

The chain employs TRBV7-7 and TRBJ2-5, with D maybe TRBD2 (6 bases). The germline gives CDR1 SSHAT, CDR2 FNYEAQ (reference sequence). The CDR3 runs to 13 residues. Trimming left V 0 bases short and J 5 bases short, with 7 bases between. This chain's CDR3 is CASSLALAETQYF. The CDR3 DNA sequence: TGTGCCAGCAGCTTAGCCCTAGCGGAGACCCAGTACTTC.

This chain uses TRBV25-1 with TRBJ1-5; D unresolved. The CDR3 is 14 amino acids. Germline CDR1 is MGHDK and CDR2 is SYGVNS. V lost 8 bases and J 6 bases, leaving 17 bases between the germline ends. In nucleotides, the CDR3 is TGTGCCAGCCATCACGACACGGACTCTCAGCCCCAGCATTTT. Residues: CASHHDTDSQPQHF.

This chain links TRBV27 with TRBJ2-7; D possibly corresponds to TRBD2 (6 bases). CDR3 size: 14 residues. CDR1 is MNHEY and CDR2 is SMNVEV in the germline V gene (reference sequence). The V end was cut by 5 bases, the J end by 3 bases, with 14 bases between. This CDR3 reads CASSASGLYYEQYF. CDR3 DNA sequence: TGTGCCAGCAGTGCATCCGGACTATACTACGAGCAGTACTTC.

This chain connects TRBV18 to TRBJ2-7; D uncertain. Germline V CDR1 and CDR2: KGHSH, LQKENI. Trimming removed 5 bases at V and 5 bases at J, with 19 bases between. This CDR3 has 15 residues. The CDR3 spells CASSSAQTQDDEQYF. The DNA of the CDR3 is TGTGCCAGCTCATCGGCGCAGACCCAGGACGACGAGCAGTACTTC.

This sequence joins TRBV9 and TRBJ2-5; maybe TRBD1 (6 bases). The CDR3 contains 18 residues. Per the germline V gene, CDR1 is SGDLS and CDR2 is YYNGEE. V lost 3 bases and J 4 bases, leaving 25 bases between the germline ends. CDR3 coding DNA: TGTGCCAGCAGCGCAGACGCAGATGGGACACCAATACTAGAGACCCAGTACTTC. Translated, it gives CASSADADGTPILETQYF.

V and J are TRBV20-1 and TRBJ2-3; 11 bases map to TRBD2. Trimming at V came to 6 bases and at J to 0 bases, leaving 5 bases not matched to a gene. Germline CDR1 and CDR2: DFQATT and SNEGSKA (reference sequence). The CDR3 extends over 15 amino acids. The CDR3 protein is CSATGTSGSTDTQYF. CDR3 coding DNA: TGCAGTGCGACCGGGACTAGCGGTAGCACAGATACGCAGTATTTT.

This chain joins TRBV2 and TRBJ2-1; tentatively, D is TRBD1 (6 bases). The CDR3 loop spans 13 amino acids. V dropped 8 bases and J dropped 7 bases, with 15 bases sitting between them. The V gene's germline CDR1 is SNHLY and CDR2 FYNNEI. The CDR3 loop is CASVPGTINEQFF. Written as DNA, the CDR3 is TGTGCCAGCGTCCCCGGGACAATTAATGAGCAGTTCTTC. Combining the CDR3 with reference TRBV2 and TRBJ2-1 gives the whole variable domain EPEVTQTPSHQVTQMGQEVILRCVPISNHLYFYWYRQILGQKVEFLVSFYNNEISEKSEIFDDQFSVERPDGSNFTLKIRSTKLEDSAMYFCASVPGTINEQFFGPGTRLTVL.

V gene TRBV15 combines with J gene TRBJ1-4; D uncertain. Trimming removed 3 bases from V and 6 bases from J, with 5 bases in between. The CDR3 contains 12 residues. CDR1 is LNHNV and CDR2 is YYDKDF in the germline V gene (reference sequence). The CDR3 sequence is CATSSADEKLFF. The DNA of the CDR3 is TGTGCCACCAGCAGCGCCGATGAAAAACTGTTTTTT.

The chain couples TRBV9 to TRBJ2-3; D gene uncertain. V dropped 3 bases and J dropped 6 bases, with 11 bases sitting between them. Per germline, CDR1 SGDLS and CDR2 YYNGEE. The CDR3 consists of 13 residues. This CDR3 is CASSGVGSDTQYF. DNA for the CDR3: TGTGCCAGCAGCGGGGTCGGGTCGGATACGCAGTATTTT.

This clonotype was seen only a few times. The V gene is TRBV11-2, the J gene TRBJ2-7, with D tentatively TRBD1 (6 bases). The CDR3 consists of 14 residues. V gave up 4 bases and J gave up 7 bases, with 17 bases separating them. Germline CDR1 reads SGHAT; CDR2 reads FQNNGV. The DNA for the CDR3 is TGTGCCAGCAGCTACCGGGACACGTCCCGAGAGCAGTACTTC. This encodes CASSYRDTSREQYF. Using reference TRBV11-2 and TRBJ2-7 for the parts outside the CDR3, the full variable domain is EAGVAQSPRYKIIEKRQSVAFWCNPISGHATLYWYQQILGQGPKLLIQFQNNGVVDDSQLPKDRFSAERLKGVDSTLKIQPAKLEDSAVYLCASSYRDTSREQYFGPGTRLTVT.

This chain uses TRBV13 with TRBJ2-7; 9 bases line up with TRBD1. The CDR3 is made up of 11 amino acids. Per the germline V gene, CDR1 is PRHDT and CDR2 is FYEKMQ (reference sequence). J was trimmed by 6 bases and V by 8 bases; bases with no gene match: 2. CDR3 protein: CASRQGGEQYF. CDR3 coding DNA: TGTGCCAGCCGACAGGGGGGCGAGCAGTACTTC.

The chain recombines TRBV2 with TRBJ2-5, with D unresolved. The germline V gene has CDR1 SNHLY and CDR2 FYNNEI. Trimming removed 6 bases at V and 5 bases at J, with 13 bases between. CDR3 length equals 13 residues. The CDR3 loop reads CASSPEVGETQYF. CDR3 in DNA: TGTGCCAGCAGCCCCGAGGTGGGCGAGACCCAGTACTTC.

The chain employs TRBV27 and TRBJ1-2; D is unclear. The ends were cut back, 8 bases at V and 0 bases at J, with 7 bases in the middle. CDR3 length: 12 residues. Germline lookup yields CDR1 MNHEY and CDR2 SMNVEV (reference sequence). CDR3 nucleotide sequence: TGTGCCAGCGGTAACCCTAACTATGGCTACACCTTC. As protein: CASGNPNYGYTF.

The rearrangement joins TRBV5-4 to TRBJ2-2; 9 bases agree with TRBD1. This CDR3 is 16 amino acids long. CDR1 is SGHNT, CDR2 YYREEE, per germline (reference sequence). J was trimmed by 3 bases and V by 2 bases; bases with no gene match: 5. The CDR3 DNA reads TGTGCCAGCAGCTTTAAGGACAGGGGTGACACCGGGGAGCTGTTTTTT. This codes for CASSFKDRGDTGELFF.

This chain connects TRBV3-1 to TRBJ2-3, with TRBD2 identical over 8 bases. Per germline, CDR1 LGHDT and CDR2 YNNKEL (reference sequence). The V and J ends lost 1 base and 2 bases, in that order; junction bases with no gene match: 5. This CDR3 region has 16 residues. This CDR3 reads CASSQVGTRITDTQYF. CDR3 coding DNA: TGTGCCAGCAGCCAAGTGGGGACTAGGATCACAGATACGCAGTATTTT.

The V gene is TRBV7-9, the J gene TRBJ2-7; D is possibly TRBD1 or TRBD2 (5 bases each). Per the germline V gene, CDR1 is SEHNR and CDR2 is FQNEAQ (reference sequence). With 3 bases removed from V and 5 bases from J, the gap between germline ends came to 14 bases. The CDR3 has 14 residues. CDR3 protein: CASSLPSGTNEQYF. For the CDR3, the DNA is TGTGCCAGCAGCTTGCCCTCCGGGACCAACGAGCAGTACTTC.

This clonotype has just a few counts. The CDR3 loop reads CASSQVPGPTNEKLFF. The DNA of the CDR3 is TGCGCCAGCAGCCAAGTCCCAGGTCCAACTAATGAAAAACTGTTTTTT. V is TRBV4-1 and J is TRBJ1-4; D gene uncertain. The CDR3 runs to 16 residues. The ends were cut back, 1 base at V and 0 bases at J, with 9 bases in the middle. Per the germline V gene, CDR1 is MGHRA and CDR2 is YSYEKL.